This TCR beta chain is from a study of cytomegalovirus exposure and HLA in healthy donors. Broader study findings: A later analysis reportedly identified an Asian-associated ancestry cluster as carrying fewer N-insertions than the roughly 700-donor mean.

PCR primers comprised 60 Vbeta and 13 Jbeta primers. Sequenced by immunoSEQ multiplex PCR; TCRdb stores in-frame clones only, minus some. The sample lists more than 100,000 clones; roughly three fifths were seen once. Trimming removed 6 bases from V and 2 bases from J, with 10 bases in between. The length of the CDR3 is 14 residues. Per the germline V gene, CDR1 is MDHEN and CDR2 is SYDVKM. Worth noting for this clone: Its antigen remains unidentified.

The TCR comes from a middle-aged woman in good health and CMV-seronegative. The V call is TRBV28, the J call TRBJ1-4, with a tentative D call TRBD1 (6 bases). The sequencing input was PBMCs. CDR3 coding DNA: TGTGCCAGCAGCCCAGGGGAGACTAATGAAAAACTGTTTTTT. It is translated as CASSPGETNEKLFF.